This T cell receptor (beta chain) is drawn from a study of cytomegalovirus exposure and HLA in healthy donors. The PCR made use of 60 Vbeta and 13 Jbeta primers. TCRdb's table, derived via immunoSEQ multiplex PCR, lists solely in-frame clones and lacks some. Of about 110,000 clones in the sample, around 79% were seen once. CDR3 length: 12 residues. V was trimmed by 2 bases and J by 6 bases, leaving 9 bases between them. Germline V gene sequence: CDR1 SGHDT, CDR2 YYEEEE. Material for sequencing was PBMCs. The gene calls are TRBV5-6 and TRBJ2-7; D unclear. This receptor was taken from a middle-aged woman in good health and CMV-seronegative. In nucleotides, the CDR3 is TGTGCCAGCAGCTTTCTTACCGGCGAGCAGTACTTC. This encodes CASSFLTGEQYF.